Sequencing of this TCR beta chain was carried out in a study of blood T cell repertoires in COVID-19. The germline CDR1 and CDR2 sequences are MNHNS and SASEGT. V gave up 3 bases and J gave up 10 bases; unmatched junction bases: 8. The CDR3 runs 15 residues. As for this clone: The sample contains more than one DNA sequence encoding this CDR3.

Libraries were prepared by immunoSEQ multiplex PCR; TCRdb keeps only in-frame clonotypes and omits some of them. The data hold roughly 250,000 clones, with about nine tenths observed a single time. V is TRBV6-1 and J is TRBJ1-6, with 8 bases that match TRBD1. The sequence was obtained from a man aged 55 to 70 who had recovered from COVID-19. Input material: peripheral blood. The CDR3 sequence is CASSDPGRGLSPLHF. DNA of the CDR3: TGTGCCAGCAGTGATCCGGGCAGGGGGCTCTCACCCCTCCACTTT.